The entry below gives a single T cell receptor (beta chain) sequence along with its context. With 5 bases removed from V and 4 bases from J, the gap between germline ends came to 12 bases. Germline V lookup: CDR1 SGHTA, CDR2 FQGNSA. The CDR3 covers 13 residues. The data were obtained in a study of CD8+ T cells in alopecia areata. Study at large: Treated patients received oral tofacitinib, 5 to 10 mg twice daily. Tofacitinib lasted 6 to 18 months, then 6 months off drug.

The sorting of PBMCs gave CD4+ and CD8+ T cells. It was cDNA, reverse transcribed from extracted RNA, that served as the sequencing template. Repertoires were generated with immunoSEQ multiplex PCR, while TCRdb's copy carries only in-frame clones and drops some. The table lists hundreds of thousands of clones, about 68% of them singletons. This clonotype was obtained from a human donor with alopecia areata. This sample comprised CD4+ T cells sorted from blood, obtained at week 0. V is TRBV7-2 and J is TRBJ2-7, with D unclear. CDR3 loop: CASSRNGFYEQYF. CDR3 coding DNA: TGTGCCAGCAGCCGGAACGGCTTTTACGAGCAGTACTTC.